The 20 T cell receptor beta chains in this list originate from one sample, sequenced in a study of T-cell memory formation after mild COVID-19. Each CDR3 protein is one row after TCRdb ran MiXCR on the 5' RACE reads. The sample has about 470,000 distinct CDR3 sequences; roughly 25% are singletons. The sequenced material came from PBMCs or a T cell subset sorted from them (not recorded which). The receptors derive from an adult woman who had mild COVID-19 (a few samples of this study predate the infection). Cell type and time point are not known.

This chain links TRBV7-8 with TRBJ1-1, with D possibly matching TRBD1 (5 bases). V was pared by 8 bases and J by 1 base, with 17 bases between. Germline V gene sequence: CDR1 SGHVS, CDR2 FQNEAQ. The CDR3 spans 15 residues. CDR3 region: CASQALGPWNTEAFF. DNA for the CDR3: TGTGCCAGCCAGGCCCTGGGGCCATGGAACACTGAAGCTTTCTTT.

This clonotype was seen a handful of times. This sequence joins TRBV9 and TRBJ2-7; TRBD1 matches 11 bases. Germline V CDR1 and CDR2: SGDLS, YYNGEE. The CDR3 extends over 15 amino acids. Trimming at V came to 4 bases and at J to 3 bases, leaving 6 bases not matched to a gene. This CDR3 is CASSPSDRGLYEQYF. The CDR3 DNA reads TGTGCCAGCAGCCCATCGGACAGGGGGCTCTACGAGCAGTACTTC.

The V gene is TRBV19, the J gene TRBJ2-2; 7 bases agree with TRBD1. The germline gives CDR1 LNHDA, CDR2 SQIVND (reference sequence). Trimming at V came to 9 bases and at J to 8 bases, leaving 15 bases not matched to a gene. The CDR3 is 15 residues long. CDR3 coding DNA: TGTGCCAGCAGCCAGGTGGACAGGCTTAGGGGGGAGCTGTTTTTT. Translation gives CASSQVDRLRGELFF. Full variable domain (missing parts from reference TRBV19 and TRBJ2-2): DGGITQSPKYLFRKEGQNVTLSCEQNLNHDAMYWYRQDPGQGLRLIYYSQIVNDFQKGDIAEGYSVSREKKESFPLTVTSAQKNPTAFYLCASSQVDRLRGELFFGEGSRLTVL.

This clonotype was seen only a few times. This chain uses TRBV11-3 with TRBJ2-5; D unresolved. CDR3 length: 14 residues. The V gene's germline CDR1 is SGHNT and CDR2 YENEEA. The germline V and J ends were trimmed by 5 bases and 1 base, with 11 bases remaining between them. The CDR3, as DNA: TGTGCCAGCAGCCCTCGGCCCCCCCAAGAGACCCAGTACTTC. It yields the protein CASSPRPPQETQYF.

V and J are TRBV3-1 and TRBJ1-1; 7 positions agree with TRBD1. Germline V gene lookup returns CDR1 LGHDT and CDR2 YNNKEL (reference sequence). The CDR3 totals 14 residues. V was pared by 4 bases and J by 1 base, with 3 bases of the junction left unmatched. The CDR3 bases are TGTGCCAGCAGCCCCTGGACAGGGAACACTGAAGCTTTCTTT. Its translation: CASSPWTGNTEAFF. Full variable domain (outside the CDR3, taken from reference TRBV3-1 and TRBJ1-1): DTAVSQTPKYLVTQMGNDKSIKCEQNLGHDTMYWYKQDSKKFLKIMFSYNNKELIINETVPNRFSPKSPDKAHLNLHINSLELGDSAVYFCASSPWTGNTEAFFGQGTRLTVV.

This clonotype came up a few times. The chain is built from TRBV2 and TRBJ2-5; TRBD1 is a possible D gene (5 bases). Germline V gives CDR1 SNHLY, CDR2 FYNNEI. V lost 4 bases, J lost 5 bases, and 14 bases lay in between. The CDR3 has 14 residues. CDR3 nucleotide sequence: TGTGCCAGCAGTGGAGGACATTTTGGGGAGACCCAGTACTTC. It is translated as CASSGGHFGETQYF. Drawing the rest from reference TRBV2 and TRBJ2-5, the complete variable domain is EPEVTQTPSHQVTQMGQEVILRCVPISNHLYFYWYRQILGQKVEFLVSFYNNEISEKSEIFDDQFSVERPDGSNFTLKIRSTKLEDSAMYFCASSGGHFGETQYFGPGTRLLVL.

This sequence joins TRBV9 and TRBJ2-7; D gene ambiguous. Between the trimmed V and J ends, which lost 0 bases and 4 bases, there was a span of 8 bases. Germline lookup yields CDR1 SGDLS and CDR2 YYNGEE. The CDR3 is 13 amino acids. The CDR3 sequence: CASSVVLGYEQYF. For the CDR3, the DNA is TGTGCCAGCAGCGTAGTCTTAGGGTACGAGCAGTACTTC. Full variable domain (missing parts from reference TRBV9 and TRBJ2-7): DSGVTQTPKHLITATGQRVTLRCSPRSGDLSVYWYQQSLDQGLQFLIQYYNGEERAKGNILERFSAQQFPDLHSELNLSSLELGDSALYFCASSVVLGYEQYFGPGTRLTVT.

The chain joins TRBV24-1 to TRBJ2-3, with 9 bases that match TRBD2. CDR1 is KGHDR and CDR2 is SFDVKD in the germline V gene. This CDR3 spans 16 amino acids. V trimming: 0 bases; J trimming: 5 bases; junction bases outside the gene matches: 5. This CDR3 is CATSDLRREGQDTQYF. The DNA of the CDR3 is TGTGCCACCAGTGATTTGCGGCGGGAGGGCCAAGATACGCAGTATTTT.

This clonotype came up a few times. The chain combines TRBV24-1 with TRBJ2-3; 9 bases fit TRBD2. The CDR3 spans 16 residues. CDR1 and CDR2 from the germline V gene are KGHDR and SFDVKD. J was trimmed by 2 bases and V by 2 bases; bases with no gene match: 4. CDR3 residues: CATSDSLAGHTDTQYF. As DNA, the CDR3 is TGTGCCACCAGTGATTCACTAGCGGGTCACACAGATACGCAGTATTTT.

This clonotype was counted between two and nine times. The chain uses TRBV15 and TRBJ2-7, with D maybe TRBD1 (6 bases). Germline V CDR1 and CDR2: LNHNV, YYDKDF (reference sequence). This CDR3 is built from 13 residues. Trimming took off 0 bases at V and 7 bases at J, with 10 bases between the two ends. CDR3 loop: CATSRDRGGEQYF. In DNA form, the CDR3 reads TGTGCCACCAGCAGAGACAGGGGTGGAGAGCAGTACTTC.

The V and J genes are TRBV5-5 and TRBJ2-1, with D perhaps matching TRBD1 or TRBD2 (5 bases each). Germline V gene lookup returns CDR1 SGHKS and CDR2 YYEKEE (reference sequence). The CDR3 spans 15 residues. The germline V and J ends were trimmed by 5 bases and 3 bases, with 15 bases remaining between them. This CDR3 reads CASSFSGTIYNEQFF. CDR3 in DNA: TGTGCCAGCAGTTTTTCCGGGACCATCTACAATGAGCAGTTCTTC. Full variable domain (missing parts from reference TRBV5-5 and TRBJ2-1): DAGVTQSPTHLIKTRGQQVTLRCSPISGHKSVSWYQQVLGQGPQFIFQYYEKEERGRGNFPDRFSARQFPNYSSELNVNALLLGDSALYLCASSFSGTIYNEQFFGPGTRLTVL.

This clonotype was seen more than once but under ten times. The chain links TRBV12-3 or TRBV12-4 to TRBJ1-1; tentatively, D is TRBD1 (5 bases). The CDR3 sequence is 15 residues long. V lost 5 bases and J lost 5, with 18 bases in between. This chain's CDR3 is CASSQERGWGTEAFF. In DNA, the CDR3 is TGTGCCAGCAGTCAGGAAAGGGGTTGGGGTACTGAAGCTTTCTTT.

This clonotype has a handful of counts. The genes are TRBV29-1 and TRBJ2-5; D call uncertain. With 7 bases removed from V and 0 bases from J, the gap between germline ends came to 12 bases. There are 13 residues in the CDR3. CDR1 is SQVTM and CDR2 is ANQGSEA in the germline V gene. The CDR3, as DNA: TGCAGCGGCGACTTGAGGAACCAAGAGACCCAGTACTTC. Residues: CSGDLRNQETQYF.

This clonotype was observed a handful of times. The chain carries TRBV2 and TRBJ2-7; D is ambiguous. Trimming took 6 bases from V and 2 from J, leaving 11 bases between them. CDR3 length: 13 residues. Germline V lookup: CDR1 SNHLY, CDR2 FYNNEI. The DNA for the CDR3 is TGTGCCAGCAGGACTGACGGAGCCTACGAGCAGTACTTC. The encoded protein is CASRTDGAYEQYF.

J is TRBJ2-7 and V is TRBV5-1; D is possibly TRBD1 or TRBD2 (5 bases each). V was cut by 4 bases and J by 2 bases, with 16 bases left in between. CDR1 and CDR2 from the germline V gene are SGHRS and YFSETQ. This CDR3 is 15 amino acids long. In DNA form, the CDR3 reads TGCGCCAGCAGCCCCTCGGTCCGGGACCCCTACGAGCAGTACTTC. It translates to CASSPSVRDPYEQYF.

The genes are TRBV5-1 and TRBJ2-7, with D maybe TRBD1 (6 bases). With 2 bases removed from V and 0 bases from J, the gap between germline ends came to 15 bases. CDR3 size: 16 residues. Germline V CDR1 and CDR2: SGHRS, YFSETQ. The CDR3 spells CASSLGTPGNSYEQYF. CDR3 coding DNA: TGCGCCAGCAGCTTAGGGACACCTGGTAACTCCTACGAGCAGTACTTC.

This chain uses TRBV5-1 with TRBJ2-7; D is unresolved. V lost 6 bases and J lost 1, with 14 bases in between. This CDR3 spans 14 amino acids. Germline CDR1 and CDR2: SGHRS and YFSETQ. Here the CDR3 reads CASMELLGSYEQYF. CDR3 DNA: TGCGCCAGCATGGAGCTCCTGGGTTCCTACGAGCAGTACTTC.

The rearrangement links TRBV4-2 to TRBJ2-7; possibly TRBD2 for D (6 bases). The V gene's germline CDR1 is LGHNA and CDR2 YNFKEQ. This CDR3 contains 14 residues. V was shortened by 1 base and J by 2 bases, with 9 bases between the two germline ends. CDR3 DNA sequence: TGTGCCAGCAGCCAAGCGGGGGTGGCCTACGAGCAGTACTTC. Protein product: CASSQAGVAYEQYF.

This clonotype appeared a few times. The chain is built from TRBV7-3 and TRBJ1-6, with a weak D call TRBD1 (5 bases). Trimming shortened V by 3 bases and J by 6 bases, and 9 bases separated the two germline ends. In germline, CDR1 is SGHTA, CDR2 FQGTGA. This CDR3 spans 14 amino acids. CDR3: CASSLGQPNSPLHF. The CDR3 bases are TGTGCCAGCAGCTTGGGGCAGCCTAATTCACCCCTCCACTTT.

This clonotype has more than one count but fewer than ten. This chain joins TRBV7-3 and TRBJ2-7; 7 nucleotides line up with TRBD1. Looked up from germline, CDR1 is SGHTA and CDR2 is FQGTGA. This CDR3 is 16 amino acids long. J gave up 0 bases and V 4 bases, and 9 bases lay outside the gene matches. The CDR3 DNA is TGTGCCAGCAGCTCGACCCGGGACAGCCCCTCCTACGAGCAGTACTTC. Translation gives CASSSTRDSPSYEQYF.